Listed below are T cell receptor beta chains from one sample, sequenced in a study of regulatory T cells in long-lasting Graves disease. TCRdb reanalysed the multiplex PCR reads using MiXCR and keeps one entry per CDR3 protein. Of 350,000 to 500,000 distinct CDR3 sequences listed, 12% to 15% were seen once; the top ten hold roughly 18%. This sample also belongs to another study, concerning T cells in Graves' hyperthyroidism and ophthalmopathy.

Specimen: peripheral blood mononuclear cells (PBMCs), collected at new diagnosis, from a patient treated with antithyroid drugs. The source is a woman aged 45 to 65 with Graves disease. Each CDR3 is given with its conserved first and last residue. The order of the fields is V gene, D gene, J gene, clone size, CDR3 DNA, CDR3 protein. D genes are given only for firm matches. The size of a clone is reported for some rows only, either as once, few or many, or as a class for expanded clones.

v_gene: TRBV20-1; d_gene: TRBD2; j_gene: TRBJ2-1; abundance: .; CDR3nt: TGCAGTGCTAGAGTGGTTAGCGGGAGGGCCTATGACAATGAGCAGTTCTTC; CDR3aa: CSARVVSGRAYDNEQFF
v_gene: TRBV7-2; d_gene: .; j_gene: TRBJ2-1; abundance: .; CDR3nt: TGTGCCAGCAGCTTTGTGAGAGGCAATGAGCAGTTCTTC; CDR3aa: CASSFVRGNEQFF
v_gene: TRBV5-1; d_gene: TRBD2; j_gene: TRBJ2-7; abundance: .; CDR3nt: TGCGCCAGCAGCGTCAGCGGGAGGGGCGCCTACGAGCAGTACTTC; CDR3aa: CASSVSGRGAYEQYF
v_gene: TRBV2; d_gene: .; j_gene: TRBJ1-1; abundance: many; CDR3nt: TGTGCCAGCAGTGGAGAAGAGGGGACTGAAGCTTTCTTT; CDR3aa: CASSGEEGTEAFF
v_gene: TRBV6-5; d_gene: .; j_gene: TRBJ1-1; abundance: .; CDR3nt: TGTGCCAGCAGTTCCCAACCGACGGACATCCACACTGAAGCTTTCTTT; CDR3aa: CASSSQPTDIHTEAFF
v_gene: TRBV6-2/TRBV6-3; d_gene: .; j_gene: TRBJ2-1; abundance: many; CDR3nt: TGTGCCAGCAGTTTCACGGACCCCCGGCGGTACAATGAGCAGTTCTTC; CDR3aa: CASSFTDPRRYNEQFF
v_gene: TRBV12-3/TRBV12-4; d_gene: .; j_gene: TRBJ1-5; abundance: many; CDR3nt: TGTGCCAGCAGCTTAGTCCAAGGAGATCAGCCCCAGCATTTT; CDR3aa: CASSLVQGDQPQHF
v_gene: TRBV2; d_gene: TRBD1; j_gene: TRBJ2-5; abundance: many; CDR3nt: TGTGCCAGCAGGAGGGACAGCCAAGAGACCCAGTACTTC; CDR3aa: CASRRDSQETQYF
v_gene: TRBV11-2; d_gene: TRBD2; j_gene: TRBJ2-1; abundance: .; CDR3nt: TGTGCCAGCAGCTTTGCGGGAGGAGGGGATGAGCAGTTCTTC; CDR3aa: CASSFAGGGDEQFF
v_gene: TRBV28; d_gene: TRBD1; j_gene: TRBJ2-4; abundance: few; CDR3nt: TGTGCCAGCAGTCCAAGGACAGGGGAGGGCAAAAACATTCAGTACTTC; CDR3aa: CASSPRTGEGKNIQYF
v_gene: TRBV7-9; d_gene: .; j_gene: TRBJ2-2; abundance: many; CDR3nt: TGTGCCAGCAGCTCCTATTCGGGACCGAACACCGGGGAGCTGTTTTTT; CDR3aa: CASSSYSGPNTGELFF
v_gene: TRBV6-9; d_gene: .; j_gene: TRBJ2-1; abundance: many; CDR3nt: TGTGCCAGCAGTTACGAGTACGGATACAATGAGCAGTTCTTC; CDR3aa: CASSYEYGYNEQFF
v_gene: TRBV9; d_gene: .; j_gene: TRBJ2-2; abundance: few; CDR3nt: TGTGCCAGCAGCGTAGAGGAAACACAGTACACCGGGGAGCTGCTTTTT; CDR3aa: CASSVEETQYTGELLF
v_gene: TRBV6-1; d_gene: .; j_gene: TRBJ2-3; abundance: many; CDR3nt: TGTGCCAGCAGGAGACTTAGCACAGATACGCAGTATTTT; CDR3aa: CASRRLSTDTQYF
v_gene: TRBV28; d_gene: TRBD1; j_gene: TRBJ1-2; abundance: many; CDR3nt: TGTGCCAGCAGTTCCGCCCCGGGACAGCTCTATGGCTACACCTTC; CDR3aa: CASSSAPGQLYGYTF
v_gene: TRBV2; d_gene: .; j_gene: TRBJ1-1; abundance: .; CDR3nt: TGTGCCAGCAGTGAATTGGGAGGGTTGAACACTGAAGCTTTCTTT; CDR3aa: CASSELGGLNTEAFF
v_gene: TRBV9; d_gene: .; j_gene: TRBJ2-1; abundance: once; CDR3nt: TGTGCCAGCAGCGTATTTAGCGGTTCCTACAATGAGCAGTTCTTC; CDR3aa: CASSVFSGSYNEQFF
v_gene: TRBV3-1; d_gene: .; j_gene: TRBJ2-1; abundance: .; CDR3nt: TGTGCCAGCAGCCAAGATAGGGCAGCGGCCGGAACCTACAATGAGCAGTTCTTC; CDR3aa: CASSQDRAAAGTYNEQFF